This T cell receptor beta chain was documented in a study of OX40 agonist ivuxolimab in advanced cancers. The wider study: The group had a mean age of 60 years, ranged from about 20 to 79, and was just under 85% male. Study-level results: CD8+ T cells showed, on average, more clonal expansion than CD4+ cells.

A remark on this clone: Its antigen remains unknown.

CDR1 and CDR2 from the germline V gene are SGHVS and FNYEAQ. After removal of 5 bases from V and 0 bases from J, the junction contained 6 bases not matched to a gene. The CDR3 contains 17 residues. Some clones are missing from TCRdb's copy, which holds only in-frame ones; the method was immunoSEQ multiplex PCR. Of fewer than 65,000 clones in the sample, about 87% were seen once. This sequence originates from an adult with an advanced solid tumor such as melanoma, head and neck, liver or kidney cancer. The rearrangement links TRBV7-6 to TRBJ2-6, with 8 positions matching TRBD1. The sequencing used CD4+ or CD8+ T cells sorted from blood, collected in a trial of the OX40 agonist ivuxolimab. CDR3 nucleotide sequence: TGTGCCAGCAGCCCCGGGACAGGCAGCTCTGGGGCCAACGTCCTGACTTTC. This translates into CASSPGTGSSGANVLTF.